What follows describes a single T cell receptor beta chain. The time point was: peripheral blood 6 weeks after treatment start. These data come from a study of PD-L1 blockade in urothelial cancer. Study in general: Starting in about 2014, patients were given atezolizumab (1,200 mg intravenously every 3 weeks).

PCRs were each spiked with synthetic TCR analog templates. The data were produced by immunoSEQ multiplex PCR, yet TCRdb's version contains in-frame clones alone and is incomplete. The table records fewer than 50,000 clones, about 90% of them present only once. The CDR3 is made up of 14 amino acids. Germline loops: CDR1 SGHRS, CDR2 YFSETQ. J gave up 3 bases and V 1 base, and 3 bases lay outside the gene matches. J is TRBJ2-7 and V is TRBV5-1; TRBD1 matches at 8 bases. This TCR was recovered from a man between 65 and 85 years old with urothelial cancer. Sequenced material: PBMCs, taken around atezolizumab (anti-PD-L1) treatment. In nucleotides, the CDR3 is TGCGCCAGCAGCTTGATGGACAGGGTCTACGAGCAGTACTTC. Translating gives CASSLMDRVYEQYF.